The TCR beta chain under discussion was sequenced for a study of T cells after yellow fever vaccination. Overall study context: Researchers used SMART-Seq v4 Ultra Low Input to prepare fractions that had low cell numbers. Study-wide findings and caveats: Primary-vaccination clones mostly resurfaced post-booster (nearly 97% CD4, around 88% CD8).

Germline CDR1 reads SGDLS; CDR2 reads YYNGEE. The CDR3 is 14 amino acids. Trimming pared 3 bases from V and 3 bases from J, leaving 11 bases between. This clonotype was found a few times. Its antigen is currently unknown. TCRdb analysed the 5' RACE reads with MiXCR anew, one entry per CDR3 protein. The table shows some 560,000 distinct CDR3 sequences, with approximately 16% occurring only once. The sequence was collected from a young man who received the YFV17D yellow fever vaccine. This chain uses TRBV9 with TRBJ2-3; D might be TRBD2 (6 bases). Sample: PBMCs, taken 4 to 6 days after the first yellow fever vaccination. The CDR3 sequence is CASSELARTDTQYF. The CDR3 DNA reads TGTGCCAGCAGCGAACTAGCTAGGACAGATACGCAGTATTTT.